The 3 T cell receptor beta chains listed next were all sequenced from one sample in a study of CD8 T cells in ankylosing spondylitis. Notes on the study in general: Ankylosing spondylitis blood seemed to carry a telltale TCR beta motif made of roughly 8 highly homologous variants.

The antigens of these receptors remain unknown. MiXCR, applied by TCRdb to the 5' RACE reads, yields one record per CDR3 protein. Among a few hundred thousand distinct CDR3 sequences listed, 15% to 20% were seen once. Sequenced material: blood, either unsorted or a sorted T cell fraction (not recorded which). Receptors originate from a male donor with ankylosing spondylitis.

J is TRBJ1-5 and V is TRBV3-1, with 7 bases lining up with TRBD1. This CDR3 is built from 20 residues. With 0 bases clipped from V and 0 bases from J, the junction kept 14 bases outside the gene matches. Germline CDR1 LGHDT, CDR2 YNNKEL (reference sequence). CDR3 nucleotide sequence: TGTGCCAGCAGCCAAGATCTTGGACAGGCCCGATTATATAGCAATCAGCCCCAGCATTTT. Encoded protein: CASSQDLGQARLYSNQPQHF.

The rearrangement joins TRBV28 to TRBJ2-3; 8 bases match TRBD2. Germline lookup yields CDR1 MDHEN and CDR2 SYDVKM. Trimming at V came to 6 bases and at J to 6 bases, leaving 20 bases not matched to a gene. This CDR3 has 18 amino acids. CDR3 region: CASSSTRAGAGVVDTQYF. The CDR3 DNA reads TGTGCCAGCAGCTCTACCCGAGCGGGAGCGGGCGTGGTGGATACGCAGTATTTT.

The table lists this clonotype with many counts. The V call is TRBV7-6, the J call TRBJ2-3, with 11 bases matching TRBD2. The CDR3 covers 18 residues. The V gene's germline CDR1 is SGHVS and CDR2 FNYEAQ. V trimming: 4 bases; J trimming: 1 base; junction bases outside the gene matches: 10. CDR3 bases: TGTGCCAGCAGCTCGACCATCGTAGCGGGAGGGGGCACAGATACGCAGTATTTT. This codes for CASSSTIVAGGGTDTQYF.